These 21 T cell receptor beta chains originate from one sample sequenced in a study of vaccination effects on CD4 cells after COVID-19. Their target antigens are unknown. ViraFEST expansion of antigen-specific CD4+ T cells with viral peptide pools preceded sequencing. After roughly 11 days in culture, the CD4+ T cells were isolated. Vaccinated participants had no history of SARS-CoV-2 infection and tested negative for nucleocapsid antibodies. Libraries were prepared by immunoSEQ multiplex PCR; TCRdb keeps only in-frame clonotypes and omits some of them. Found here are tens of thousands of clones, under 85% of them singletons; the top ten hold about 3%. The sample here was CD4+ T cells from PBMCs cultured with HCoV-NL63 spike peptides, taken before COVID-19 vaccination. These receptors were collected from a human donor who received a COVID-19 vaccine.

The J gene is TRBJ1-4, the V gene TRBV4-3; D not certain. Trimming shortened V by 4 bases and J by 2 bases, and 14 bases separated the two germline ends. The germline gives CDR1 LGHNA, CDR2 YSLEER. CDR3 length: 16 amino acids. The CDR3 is CASSRAGSGTNEKLFF. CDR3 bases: TGCGCCAGCAGCCGAGCGGGGTCGGGGACTAATGAAAAACTGTTTTTT.

The CDR3 protein is CATSGPDQEDYEQYV. The CDR3, as DNA: TGTGCCACCAGCGGCCCGGACCAAGAGGACTACGAGCAGTACGTC. The genes are TRBV24-1 and TRBJ2-7; D is undetermined. CDR1 is KGHDR and CDR2 is SFDVKD in the germline V gene. The CDR3 is 15 amino acids. Trimming stripped 7 bases from V and 3 bases from J, with 18 bases between.

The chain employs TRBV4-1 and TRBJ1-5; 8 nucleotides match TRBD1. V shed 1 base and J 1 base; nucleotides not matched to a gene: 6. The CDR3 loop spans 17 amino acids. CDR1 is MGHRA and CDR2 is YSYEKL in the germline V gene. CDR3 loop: CASSQVQGARSNQPQHF. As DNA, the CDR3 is TGCGCCAGCAGCCAAGTTCAGGGGGCGCGAAGCAATCAGCCCCAGCATTTT.

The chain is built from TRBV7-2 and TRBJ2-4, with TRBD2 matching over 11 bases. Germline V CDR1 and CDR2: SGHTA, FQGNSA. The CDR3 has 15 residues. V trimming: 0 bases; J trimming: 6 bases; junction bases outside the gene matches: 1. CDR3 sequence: CASSLAGTSGNIQYF. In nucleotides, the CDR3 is TGTGCCAGCAGCTTAGCCGGGACTAGCGGAAACATTCAGTACTTC.

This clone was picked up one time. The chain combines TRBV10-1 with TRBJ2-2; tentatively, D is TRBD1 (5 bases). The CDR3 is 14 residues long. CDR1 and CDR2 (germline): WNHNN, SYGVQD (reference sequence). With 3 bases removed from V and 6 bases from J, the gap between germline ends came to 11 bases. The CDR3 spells CASSDATAAGELFF. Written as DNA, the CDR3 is TGCGCCAGCAGTGACGCGACAGCCGCCGGGGAGCTGTTTTTT.

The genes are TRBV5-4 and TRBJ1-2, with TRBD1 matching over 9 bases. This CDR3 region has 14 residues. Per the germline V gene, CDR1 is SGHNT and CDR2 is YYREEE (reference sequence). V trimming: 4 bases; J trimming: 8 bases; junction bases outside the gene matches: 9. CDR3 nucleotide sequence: TGTGCCAGCAGCCAGAACTGGGACAGGGAAGGCTACACCTTC. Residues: CASSQNWDREGYTF. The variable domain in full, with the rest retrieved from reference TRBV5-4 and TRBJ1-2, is ETGVTQSPTHLIKTRGQQVTLRCSSQSGHNTVSWYQQALGQGPQFIFQYYREEENGRGNFPPRFSGLQFPNYSSELNVNALELDDSALYLCASSQNWDREGYTFGSGTRLTVV.

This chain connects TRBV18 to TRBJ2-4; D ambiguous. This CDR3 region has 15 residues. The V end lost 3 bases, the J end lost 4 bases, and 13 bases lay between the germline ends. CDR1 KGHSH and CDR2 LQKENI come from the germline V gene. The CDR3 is CASSPKSEQKNIQYF. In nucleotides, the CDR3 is TGTGCCAGCTCACCTAAAAGTGAACAGAAAAACATTCAGTACTTC.

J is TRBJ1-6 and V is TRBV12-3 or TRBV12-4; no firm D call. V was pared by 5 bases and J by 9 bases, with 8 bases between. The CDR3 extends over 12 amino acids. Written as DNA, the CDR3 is TGTGCCAGCAGTGTCCCGTTTTCACCCCTCCACTTT. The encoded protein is CASSVPFSPLHF.

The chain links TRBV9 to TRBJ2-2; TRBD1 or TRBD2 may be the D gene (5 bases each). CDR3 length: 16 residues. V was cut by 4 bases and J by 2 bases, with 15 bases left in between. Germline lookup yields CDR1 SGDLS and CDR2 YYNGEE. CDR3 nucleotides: TGTGCCAGCAGCCAAGGGACGGAAATAAACACCGGGGAGCTGTTTTTT. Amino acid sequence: CASSQGTEINTGELFF.

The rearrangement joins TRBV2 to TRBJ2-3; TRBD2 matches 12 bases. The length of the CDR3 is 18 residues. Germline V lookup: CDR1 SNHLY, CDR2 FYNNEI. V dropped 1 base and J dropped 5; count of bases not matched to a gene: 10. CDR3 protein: CASSEGVLAGGRVDTQYF. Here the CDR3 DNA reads TGTGCCAGCAGTGAAGGCGTGCTAGCGGGGGGGCGTGTAGATACGCAGTATTTT.

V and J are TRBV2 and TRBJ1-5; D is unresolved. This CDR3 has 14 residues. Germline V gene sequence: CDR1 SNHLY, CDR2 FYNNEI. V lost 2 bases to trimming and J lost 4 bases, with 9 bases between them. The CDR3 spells CASSEQRKNQPQHF. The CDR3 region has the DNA TGTGCCAGCAGTGAACAACGGAAAAATCAGCCCCAGCATTTT.

CDR3 amino acids: CASSRRDRTYEQYV. In DNA, the CDR3 is TGTGCCAGCAGTCGCCGGGACAGAACCTACGAGCAGTACGTC. This chain uses TRBV2 with TRBJ2-7, with TRBD1 matching 7 bases. V shed 5 bases and J 2 bases; nucleotides not matched to a gene: 6. Germline V CDR1 and CDR2: SNHLY, FYNNEI. This CDR3 spans 14 amino acids.

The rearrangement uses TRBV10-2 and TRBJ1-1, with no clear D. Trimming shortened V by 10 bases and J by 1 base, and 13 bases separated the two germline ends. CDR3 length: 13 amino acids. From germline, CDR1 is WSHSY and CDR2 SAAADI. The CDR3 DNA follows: TGCGCCACTTCCGGCACTTCGAACACTGAAGCTTTCTTT. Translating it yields CATSGTSNTEAFF.

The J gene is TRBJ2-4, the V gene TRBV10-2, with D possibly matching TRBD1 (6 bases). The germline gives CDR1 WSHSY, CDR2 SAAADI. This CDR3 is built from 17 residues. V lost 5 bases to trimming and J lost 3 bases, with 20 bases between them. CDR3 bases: TGCGCCAGCAGTTATACAGGGTCGAGCGTTGGCAAAAACATTCAGTACTTC. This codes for CASSYTGSSVGKNIQYF.

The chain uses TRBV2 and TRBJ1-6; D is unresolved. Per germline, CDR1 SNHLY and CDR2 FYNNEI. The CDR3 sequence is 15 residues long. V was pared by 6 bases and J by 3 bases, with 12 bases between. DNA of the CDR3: TGTGCCAGCAGGGCCCGGGTCCTCTATAATTCACCCCTCCACTTT. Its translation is CASRARVLYNSPLHF.

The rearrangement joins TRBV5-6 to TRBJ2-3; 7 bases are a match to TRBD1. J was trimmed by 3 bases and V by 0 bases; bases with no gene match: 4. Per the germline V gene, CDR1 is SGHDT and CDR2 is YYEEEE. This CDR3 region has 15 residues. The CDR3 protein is CASSLEQGITDTQYF. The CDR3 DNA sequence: TGTGCCAGCAGCTTGGAACAGGGGATAACAGATACGCAGTATTTT. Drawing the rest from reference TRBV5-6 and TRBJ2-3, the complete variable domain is DAGVTQSPTHLIKTRGQQVTLRCSPKSGHDTVSWYQQALGQGPQFIFQYYEEEERQRGNFPDRFSGHQFPNYSSELNVNALLLGDSALYLCASSLEQGITDTQYFGPGTRLTVL.

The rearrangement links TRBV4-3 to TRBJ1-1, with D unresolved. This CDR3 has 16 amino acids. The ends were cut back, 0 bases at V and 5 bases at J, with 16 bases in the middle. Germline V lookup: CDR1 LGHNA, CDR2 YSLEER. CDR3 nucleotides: TGCGCCAGCAGCCAAGACCGGCCGGGAGCCGGGACTGAAGCTTTCTTT. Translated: CASSQDRPGAGTEAFF.

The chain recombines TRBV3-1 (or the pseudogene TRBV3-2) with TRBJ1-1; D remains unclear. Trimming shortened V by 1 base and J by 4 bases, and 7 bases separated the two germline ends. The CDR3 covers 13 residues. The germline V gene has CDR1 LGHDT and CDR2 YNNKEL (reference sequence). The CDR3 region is CASSQATGTEAFF. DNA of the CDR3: TGTGCCAGCAGCCAAGCAACCGGCACTGAAGCTTTCTTT.

CDR3 loop: CSVGRGENIQYF. CDR3 nucleotide sequence: TGCAGCGTGGGGCGTGGGGAGAACATTCAGTACTTC. This chain uses TRBV29-1 with TRBJ2-4; possibly TRBD1 or TRBD2 for D (5 bases each). This CDR3 has 12 amino acids. CDR1 is SQVTM and CDR2 is ANQGSEA in the germline V gene. The germline V and J ends were trimmed by 6 bases and 7 bases, with 13 bases remaining between them.

The CDR3 sequence is CASSSRQIGTDTQYF. In DNA, the CDR3 is TGCGCCAGCAGCTCCCGACAGATTGGCACAGATACGCAGTATTTT. V usage is TRBV5-1 and J usage is TRBJ2-3; D is possibly TRBD1 (5 bases). V shed 3 bases and J shed 1 base, with 12 bases lying between them. The CDR3 length is 15 residues. Germline CDR1 and CDR2: SGHRS and YFSETQ.

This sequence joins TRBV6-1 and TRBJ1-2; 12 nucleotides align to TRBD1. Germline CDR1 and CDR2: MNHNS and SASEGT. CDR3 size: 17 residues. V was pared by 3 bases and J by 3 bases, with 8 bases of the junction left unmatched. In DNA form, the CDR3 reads TGTGCCAGCAGTGATCCGGGACAGGGGGCTTCGGACTATGGCTACACCTTC. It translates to CASSDPGQGASDYGYTF.